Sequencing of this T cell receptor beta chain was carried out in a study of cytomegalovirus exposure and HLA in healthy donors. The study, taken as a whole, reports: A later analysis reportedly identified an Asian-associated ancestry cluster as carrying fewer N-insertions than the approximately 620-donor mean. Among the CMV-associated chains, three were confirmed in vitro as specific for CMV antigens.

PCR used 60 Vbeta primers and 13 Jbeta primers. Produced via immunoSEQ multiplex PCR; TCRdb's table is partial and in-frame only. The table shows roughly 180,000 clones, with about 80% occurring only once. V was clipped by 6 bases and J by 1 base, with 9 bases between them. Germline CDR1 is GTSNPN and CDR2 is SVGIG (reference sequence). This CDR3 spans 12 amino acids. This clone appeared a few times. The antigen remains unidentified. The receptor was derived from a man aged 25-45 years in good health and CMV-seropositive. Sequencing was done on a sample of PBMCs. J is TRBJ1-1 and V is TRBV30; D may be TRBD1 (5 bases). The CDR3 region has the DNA TGTGCCTGCACTCAGGGGAACACTGAAGCTTTCTTT. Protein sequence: CACTQGNTEAFF.